Each of the 3 T cell receptor beta chains below was sequenced from the same sample in a study of spatial heterogeneity in lung cancer. Notes on the study in general: Counts of expanded alpha and beta TCRs within tumors tracked the tumor nonsynonymous mutation count.

TCRdb re-derived calls from the 5' RACE reads in MiXCR, one entry per CDR3 protein. Among 2,300 or so distinct CDR3 sequences, around 15% were seen once, and the ten largest hold 9% to 10%. Time point reported: sample taken at primary tumor resection. These receptors' targets are unknown. The sequences come from lung tumor tissue, collected at surgery. The source is a male donor with early-stage non-small cell lung cancer.

By share of the sample, this clonotype is medium-sized. The chain has TRBV7-2 and TRBJ1-2; D remains unclear. Germline lookup yields CDR1 SGHTA and CDR2 FQGNSA. The CDR3 consists of 14 residues. V was shortened by 1 base and J by 2 bases, with 8 bases between the two germline ends. CDR3 sequence reads: CASSLDPENYGYTF. The CDR3 DNA sequence: TGTGCCAGCAGCTTAGATCCGGAAAACTATGGCTACACCTTC.

This clonotype has more than one count but fewer than ten. The V and J genes are TRBV20-1 and TRBJ1-2; no reliable D call. V gave up 5 bases and J gave up 4 bases, with 11 bases separating them. The CDR3 loop spans 12 amino acids. Germline V gene sequence: CDR1 DFQATT, CDR2 SNEGSKA (reference sequence). The CDR3 region has the DNA TGCAGTGCTTTTCAGGCCGTCTATGGCTACACCTTC. Protein: CSAFQAVYGYTF.

By frequency in the sample, this clonotype is medium-sized. The CDR3 here is CASATSGGVEDTQYF. The CDR3 DNA is TGTGCCAGCGCCACTAGCGGGGGGGTCGAGGATACGCAGTATTTT. This rearrangement joins TRBV9 to TRBJ2-3, with 13 positions matching TRBD2. Germline V gene sequence: CDR1 SGDLS, CDR2 YYNGEE. V lost 7 bases and J lost 6; bases outside the gene matches: 8. The CDR3 contains 15 residues.